Presented here are 22 T cell receptor beta chains from one specimen sequenced in a study of identical twins. TCRdb analysed the 5' RACE reads with MiXCR anew, one entry per CDR3 protein. The sample holds 250,000 to 300,000 distinct CDR3 sequences; roughly 9.8% are singletons and the top ten take under 7.5%. The same sample was also used in a study of yellow fever vaccine responses in identical twins.

Material for sequencing was CD8+ T cells sorted from blood. Receptors originate from a woman aged 18-29 years in good health.

The chain recombines TRBV4-1 with TRBJ2-1, with D perhaps TRBD1 or TRBD2 (5 bases each). Germline V gene data show CDR1 as MGHRA and CDR2 as YSYEKL. CDR3 size: 17 residues. V lost 1 base, J lost 3 bases, and 16 bases lay in between. CDR3 bases: TGCGCCAGCAGCCAAGTGGGGCCGCCGGCGGGCTACAATGAGCAGTTCTTC. It yields the protein CASSQVGPPAGYNEQFF.

This clonotype has just a few counts. The J gene is TRBJ1-1, the V gene TRBV4-1; D not resolved. With 3 bases removed from V and 4 bases from J, the gap between germline ends came to 3 bases. This CDR3 region has 11 residues. Germline V gene sequence: CDR1 MGHRA, CDR2 YSYEKL. The CDR3 coding sequence is TGCGCCAGCAGCCATCTCACTGAAGCTTTCTTT. Translation gives CASSHLTEAFF.

V usage is TRBV4-3 and J usage is TRBJ2-1; the D call may be TRBD1 or TRBD2 (5 bases each). Per the germline V gene, CDR1 is LGHNA and CDR2 is YSLEER. This CDR3 is 15 amino acids long. Trimming removed 0 bases at V and 10 bases at J, with 16 bases between. The CDR3 DNA is TGCGCCAGCAGCCAAGAGGGGGTTCGAGAAGGGGAGCAGTTCTTC. Its protein product is CASSQEGVREGEQFF.

This chain links TRBV4-2 with TRBJ2-1; no definite D call. Germline lookup yields CDR1 LGHNA and CDR2 YNFKEQ. Trimming cost V 0 bases and J 2 bases, with 8 bases left between them. The CDR3 has 15 residues. CDR3 sequence reads: CASSQEAVPYNEQFF. DNA for the CDR3: TGTGCCAGCAGCCAAGAGGCAGTGCCCTACAATGAGCAGTTCTTC.

This chain links TRBV7-9 with TRBJ2-7, with TRBD1 identical over 9 bases. Germline CDR1 reads SEHNR; CDR2 reads FQNEAQ (reference sequence). The CDR3 consists of 17 residues. J was trimmed by 0 bases and V by 4 bases; bases with no gene match: 10. The CDR3, as DNA: TGTGCCAGCAGCTCACAAACAGGGGGCGCGGACTCCTACGAGCAGTACTTC. It is translated as CASSSQTGGADSYEQYF.

This clonotype was recorded a few times. The chain has TRBV5-6 and TRBJ1-1; D unresolved. CDR1 is SGHDT, CDR2 YYEEEE, per germline. The V gene lost 0 bases and the J gene lost 1 base, with 7 bases spanning the gap. This CDR3 region has 14 residues. CDR3 bases: TGTGCCAGCAGCTTGGACAGATGGAACACTGAAGCTTTCTTT. It codes for CASSLDRWNTEAFF.

This chain links TRBV6-1 with TRBJ2-7; no firm D call. The CDR3 loop spans 13 amino acids. Trimming removed 4 bases from V and 6 bases from J, with 13 bases in between. Looked up from germline, CDR1 is MNHNS and CDR2 is SASEGT. CDR3 DNA: TGTGCCAGCAGTGCAAGACAAGAAGGCGAGCAGTACTTC. It encodes CASSARQEGEQYF.

The chain recombines TRBV28 with TRBJ2-3, with a possible D match to TRBD2 (6 bases). The CDR3 is made up of 15 amino acids. V lost 4 bases, J lost 0 bases, and 11 bases lay in between. The germline V gene encodes CDR1 MDHEN and CDR2 SYDVKM. The DNA of the CDR3 is TGTGCCAGCAGTTCTCGAAGCGGGAGCACAGATACGCAGTATTTT. It codes for CASSSRSGSTDTQYF.

V gene TRBV24-1 combines with J gene TRBJ2-7; D unclear. V lost 3 bases, J lost 2 bases, and 7 bases lay in between. This CDR3 is built from 13 residues. Germline V CDR1 and CDR2: KGHDR, SFDVKD. In DNA form, the CDR3 reads TGTGCCACCAGTGATCTAGACACCTACGAGCAGTACTTC. It encodes CATSDLDTYEQYF.

This clonotype was detected many times. CDR3 nucleotide sequence: TGTGCCAGCAGCTTAGCTAGGGTCGGGCCTCGGGGCGCTGAAGCTTTCTTT. Its translation is CASSLARVGPRGAEAFF. The V and J genes are TRBV7-6 and TRBJ1-1, with a weak D call TRBD1 (5 bases). Germline CDR1 and CDR2: SGHVS and FNYEAQ. The CDR3 length is 17 residues. The V end was cut by 0 bases, the J end by 6 bases, with 20 bases between.

This clonotype was observed many times. This sequence joins TRBV7-9 and TRBJ2-7, with D hard to call. CDR3 length: 14 amino acids. V dropped 2 bases and J dropped 2 bases, with 10 bases sitting between them. Per the germline V gene, CDR1 is SEHNR and CDR2 is FQNEAQ (reference sequence). As DNA, the CDR3 is TGTGCCAGCAGCTTACCGTCCATTCCCTACGAGCAGTACTTC. Translating it yields CASSLPSIPYEQYF.

This clonotype was counted a few times. The chain recombines TRBV20-1 with TRBJ1-2; D is perhaps TRBD1 (6 bases). There are 17 residues in the CDR3. Per the germline V gene, CDR1 is DFQATT and CDR2 is SNEGSKA (reference sequence). V dropped 0 bases and J dropped 8 bases, with 25 bases sitting between them. The CDR3 DNA sequence: TGCAGTGCTAGAGATCTAAGGGGACACCAACCCGAAGGAGGCTACACCTTC. It is translated as CSARDLRGHQPEGGYTF.

The V gene is TRBV28, the J gene TRBJ1-1; D remains ambiguous. Germline V CDR1 and CDR2: MDHEN, SYDVKM. The CDR3 has 13 residues. The V end was cut by 3 bases, the J end by 5 bases, with 10 bases between. The chain's CDR3 is CASSFFQGTEAFF. The CDR3 bases are TGTGCCAGCAGTTTCTTCCAAGGGACTGAAGCTTTCTTT.

There are many counts of this clonotype. V gene TRBV4-3 combines with J gene TRBJ2-2; D could derive from TRBD1 or TRBD2 (5 bases each). The V gene lost 1 base and the J gene lost 6 bases, with 9 bases spanning the gap. The CDR3 covers 14 residues. From germline, CDR1 is LGHNA and CDR2 YSLEER. CDR3 sequence (DNA): TGCGCCAGCAGCCAAGGCAGGGACCCCGGGGAGCTGTTTTTT. It specifies CASSQGRDPGELFF.

This clonotype was seen a few times. V is TRBV15 and J is TRBJ2-6; no firm D call. Germline CDR1 LNHNV, CDR2 YYDKDF (reference sequence). The V and J ends lost 4 bases and 4 bases respectively, with 17 bases between them. This CDR3 is 17 amino acids long. The DNA for the CDR3 is TGTGCCACCAGCATCCTTGGGCCGAATCCCGGGGCCAACGTCCTGACTTTC. This translates into CATSILGPNPGANVLTF. Filled out from reference TRBV15 and TRBJ2-6, the complete variable domain reads DAMVIQNPRYQVTQFGKPVTLSCSQTLNHNVMYWYQQKSSQAPKLLFHYYDKDFNNEADTPDNFQSRRPNTSFCFLDIRSPGLGDTAMYLCATSILGPNPGANVLTFGAGSRLTVL.

This clonotype was counted between two and nine times. The chain carries TRBV5-1 and TRBJ2-4, with 11 bases fitting TRBD2. Germline CDR1 SGHRS, CDR2 YFSETQ. V lost 5 bases, J lost 0 bases, and 10 bases stayed unmatched. The CDR3 has 18 residues. DNA for the CDR3: TGCGCCAGCAGACTCGGACTAGCGGGCCTGAAAGCCAAAAACATTCAGTACTTC. Its protein is CASRLGLAGLKAKNIQYF.

This clonotype has at least ten counts. V is TRBV7-6 and J is TRBJ2-3, with TRBD2 as a possible D gene (7 bases). The germline V gene encodes CDR1 SGHVS and CDR2 FNYEAQ. The length of the CDR3 is 14 residues. Trimming stripped 0 bases from V and 6 bases from J, with 10 bases between. CDR3 loop: CASSLAAGADTQYF. The CDR3 nucleotides read TGTGCCAGCAGCTTAGCCGCGGGGGCCGATACGCAGTATTTT. Supplemented by reference TRBV7-6 and TRBJ2-3, the full variable domain reads GAGVSQSPRYKVTKRGQDVALRCDPISGHVSLYWYRQALGQGPEFLTYFNYEAQQDKSGLPNDRFSAERPEGSISTLTIQRTEQRDSAMYRCASSLAAGADTQYFGPGTRLTVL.

This clonotype is deemed medium-sized. The chain has TRBV4-1 and TRBJ1-5, with a weak D call TRBD1 (6 bases). V was trimmed by 0 bases and J by 5 bases, leaving 8 bases between them. Per germline, CDR1 MGHRA and CDR2 YSYEKL. This CDR3 is built from 14 residues. The CDR3 region has the DNA TGCGCCAGCAGCCAAGAGGGGGCGGATCAGCCCCAGCATTTT. Amino acid sequence: CASSQEGADQPQHF.

In its sample, this clonotype was seen a few times. CDR3 region: CASSQTRQGPYEQYF. CDR3 sequence (DNA): TGCGCCAGCAGCCAAACCCGACAGGGACCCTACGAGCAGTACTTC. The V and J genes are TRBV4-3 and TRBJ2-7; 7 bases are shared with TRBD1. The CDR3 runs to 15 residues. V lost 2 bases, J lost 2 bases, and 6 bases stayed unmatched. Germline V lookup: CDR1 LGHNA, CDR2 YSLEER.

The rearrangement joins TRBV28 to TRBJ1-1; no definite D call. The CDR3 is made up of 14 amino acids. The germline gives CDR1 MDHEN, CDR2 SYDVKM. V was pared by 5 bases and J by 1 base, with 11 bases between. CDR3: CASSLEWENTEAFF. DNA of the CDR3: TGTGCCAGCAGTCTGGAATGGGAGAACACTGAAGCTTTCTTT. The full variable domain, with the rest looked up from reference TRBV28 and TRBJ1-1, is DVKVTQSSRYLVKRTGEKVFLECVQDMDHENMFWYRQDPGLGLRLIYFSYDVKMKEKGDIPEGYSVSREKKERFSLILESASTNQTSMYLCASSLEWENTEAFFGQGTRLTVV.

This clonotype has a single count. The rearrangement links TRBV18 to TRBJ2-7; TRBD1 is a possible D gene (6 bases). V dropped 3 bases and J dropped 3 bases, with 15 bases sitting between them. CDR1 is KGHSH, CDR2 LQKENI, per germline. This CDR3 has 15 amino acids. The CDR3 region has the DNA TGTGCCAGCTCACCTACGGACAGATTAAGCTACGAGCAGTACTTC. Translation gives CASSPTDRLSYEQYF.

The chain carries TRBV5-1 and TRBJ2-5; 7 nucleotides agree with TRBD1. V trimming: 4 bases; J trimming: 2 bases; junction bases outside the gene matches: 5. The germline CDR1 and CDR2 sequences are SGHRS and YFSETQ. The CDR3 contains 14 residues. The CDR3 loop is CASSTGTAQETQYF. CDR3 coding DNA: TGCGCCAGCAGCACTGGGACAGCTCAAGAGACCCAGTACTTC.